This T cell receptor (beta chain) was sequenced for a study of shared clonotypes between healthy human individuals. Study results and limitations: A few donors had around 5.5% of their naive CD4 clonotypes in common. Clonotypes shared by all four donors outscored non-shared clonotypes in generation probability.

To note about this clone: The antigen is not known.

Participating donors were healthy, HIV-negative adults free of recent acute infections or vaccinations. Sequencing was performed with immunoSEQ multiplex PCR; in TCRdb, only in-frame clones are kept and a portion is missing. This table holds roughly 1.4 million clones, 98% to 99% found once. The receptor was derived from a man aged 25-45 years in good health. The specimen was naive CD4+ T cells sorted from blood. Subset denoted: CD45RA+ positively selected.

This CDR3 reads CASSMWALAGGETQYF. The CDR3 bases are TGTGCCAGTAGTATGTGGGCGCTAGCGGGAGGAGAGACCCAGTACTTC. The V and J genes are TRBV19 and TRBJ2-5, with TRBD2 matching 11 bases. Losses at the gene ends were 3 bases for V and 4 bases for J; bases not matched to a gene: 7. This CDR3 is 16 amino acids long. Germline V CDR1 and CDR2: LNHDA, SQIVND (reference sequence).